This paragraph covers one T cell receptor beta chain sequence. This table comes from immunoSEQ multiplex PCR, and its TCRdb copy is limited to in-frame clones, with some not included. The sample carries about 130,000 clones, roughly four fifths recorded once. The data stem from a study of cytomegalovirus exposure and HLA in healthy donors. In germline, CDR1 is MGHDK, CDR2 SYGVNS. The CDR3 is 15 residues long. Trimming pared 3 bases from V and 0 bases from J, leaving 8 bases between. The sequenced sample was PBMCs. The TCR was taken from a man in his thirties or forties in good health and CMV-seropositive. This chain joins TRBV25-1 and TRBJ1-4; no definite D call. CDR3 protein: CASSDEGATNEKLFF. CDR3 coding DNA: TGTGCCAGCAGTGATGAGGGAGCAACTAATGAAAAACTGTTTTTT.